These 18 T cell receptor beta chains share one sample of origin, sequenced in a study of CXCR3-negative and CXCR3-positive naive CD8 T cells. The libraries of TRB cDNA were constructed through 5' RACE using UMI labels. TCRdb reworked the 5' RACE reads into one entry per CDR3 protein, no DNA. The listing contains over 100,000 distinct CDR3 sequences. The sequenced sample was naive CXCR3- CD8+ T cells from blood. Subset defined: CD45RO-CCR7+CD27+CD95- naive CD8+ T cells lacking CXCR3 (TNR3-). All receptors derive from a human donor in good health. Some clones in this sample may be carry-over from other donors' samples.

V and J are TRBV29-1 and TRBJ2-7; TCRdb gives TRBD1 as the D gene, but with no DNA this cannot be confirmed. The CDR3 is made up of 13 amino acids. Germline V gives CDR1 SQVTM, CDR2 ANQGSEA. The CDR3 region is CSLEYVQGGEQYF.

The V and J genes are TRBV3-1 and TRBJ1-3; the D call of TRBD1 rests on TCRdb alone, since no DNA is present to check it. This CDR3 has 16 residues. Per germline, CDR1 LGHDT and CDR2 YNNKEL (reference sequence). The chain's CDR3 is CASSRGTSDSGNTIYF.

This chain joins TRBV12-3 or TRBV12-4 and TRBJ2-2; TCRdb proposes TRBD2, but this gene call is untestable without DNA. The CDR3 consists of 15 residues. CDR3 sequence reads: CASSLSGRRTGELFF.

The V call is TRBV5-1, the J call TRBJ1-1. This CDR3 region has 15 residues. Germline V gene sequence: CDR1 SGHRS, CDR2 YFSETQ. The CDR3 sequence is CASSTTTGETPEAFF.

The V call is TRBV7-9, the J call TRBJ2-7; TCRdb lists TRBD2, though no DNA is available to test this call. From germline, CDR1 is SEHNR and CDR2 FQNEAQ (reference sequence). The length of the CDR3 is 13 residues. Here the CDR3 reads CASSLAEGFEQYF.

CDR3 region: CSVVYDIATGALFF. V usage is TRBV29-1 and J usage is TRBJ1-4. The CDR3 sequence is 14 residues long. Germline assignment: CDR1 SQVTM and CDR2 ANQGSEA. The full variable domain, rest sourced from reference TRBV29-1 and TRBJ1-4, is SAVISQKPSRDICQRGTSLTIQCQVDSQVTMMFWYRQQPGQSLTLIATANQGSEATYESGFVIDKFPISRPNLTFSTLTVSNMSPEDSSIYLCSVVYDIATGALFFGSGTQLSVL.

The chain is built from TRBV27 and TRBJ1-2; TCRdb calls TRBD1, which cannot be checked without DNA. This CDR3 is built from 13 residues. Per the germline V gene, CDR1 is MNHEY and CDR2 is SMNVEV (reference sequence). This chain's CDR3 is CASSLMMGAGYTF.

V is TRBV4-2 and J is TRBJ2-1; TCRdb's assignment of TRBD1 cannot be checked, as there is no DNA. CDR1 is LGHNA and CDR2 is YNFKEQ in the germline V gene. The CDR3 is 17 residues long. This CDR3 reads CASSQGPLGTGVNEQFF.

CDR3 in amino acids: CASSGLMNTGELFF. V usage is TRBV12-3 or TRBV12-4 and J usage is TRBJ2-2; TCRdb reports TRBD2, a call that lacks DNA to check it against. The CDR3 has 14 residues.

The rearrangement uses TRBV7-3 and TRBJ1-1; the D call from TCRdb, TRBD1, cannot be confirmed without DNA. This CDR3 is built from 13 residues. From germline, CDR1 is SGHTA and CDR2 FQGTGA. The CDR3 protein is CASSRTVNTEAFF. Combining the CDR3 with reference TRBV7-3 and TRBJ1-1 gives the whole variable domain GAGVSQTPSNKVTEKGKYVELRCDPISGHTALYWYRQSLGQGPEFLIYFQGTGAADDSGLPNDRFFAVRPEGSVSTLKIQRTERGDSAVYLCASSRTVNTEAFFGQGTRLTVV.

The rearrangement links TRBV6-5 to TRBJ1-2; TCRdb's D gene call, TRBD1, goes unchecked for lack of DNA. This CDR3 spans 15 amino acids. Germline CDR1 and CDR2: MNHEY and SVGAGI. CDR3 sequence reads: CASCFDRDSGFDYTF.

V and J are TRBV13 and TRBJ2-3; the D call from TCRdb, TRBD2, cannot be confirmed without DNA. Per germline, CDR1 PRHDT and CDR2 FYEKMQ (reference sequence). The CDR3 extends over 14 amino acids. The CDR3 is CASTAGATTDTQYF.

CDR3 protein: CSVEFRDVKGPVSNQPQHF. J is TRBJ1-5 and V is TRBV29-1; the TRBD1 assignment by TCRdb is unverifiable without DNA. The CDR3 runs to 19 residues. CDR1 and CDR2 (germline): SQVTM, ANQGSEA.

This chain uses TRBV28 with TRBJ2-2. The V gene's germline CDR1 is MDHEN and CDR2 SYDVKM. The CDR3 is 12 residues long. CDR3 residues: CASSPRNRELFF. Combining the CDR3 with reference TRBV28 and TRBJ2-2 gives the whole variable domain DVKVTQSSRYLVKRTGEKVFLECVQDMDHENMFWYRQDPGLGLRLIYFSYDVKMKEKGDIPEGYSVSREKKERFSLILESASTNQTSMYLCASSPRNRELFFGEGSRLTVL.

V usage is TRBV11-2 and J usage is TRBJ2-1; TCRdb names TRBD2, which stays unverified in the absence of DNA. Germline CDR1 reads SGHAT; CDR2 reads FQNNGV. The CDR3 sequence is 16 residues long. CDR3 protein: CASSLGGSGLLNEQFF.

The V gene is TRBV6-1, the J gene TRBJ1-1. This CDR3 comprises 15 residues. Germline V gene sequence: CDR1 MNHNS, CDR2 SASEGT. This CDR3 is CASSELGWLGTEAFF.

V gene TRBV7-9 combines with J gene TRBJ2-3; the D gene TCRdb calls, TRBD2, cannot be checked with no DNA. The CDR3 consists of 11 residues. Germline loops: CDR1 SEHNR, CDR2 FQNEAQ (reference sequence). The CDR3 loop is CASSSLLGQYF.

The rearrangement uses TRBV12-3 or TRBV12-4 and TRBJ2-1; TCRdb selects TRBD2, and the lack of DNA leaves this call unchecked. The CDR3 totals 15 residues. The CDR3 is CATMLAGGYYNEQFF.